A selection of T cell receptor beta chains follows, all from one sample in a study of cytomegalovirus exposure and HLA in healthy donors. TCRdb's copy holds only in-frame clones and misses some; the assay was immunoSEQ multiplex PCR. The sample lists some 160,000 clones; roughly 79% were seen once. The sequenced sample consisted of PBMCs. Receptors originate from a man aged 35 to 55 in good health and CMV-seronegative. Each CDR3 is given with its conserved first and last residue. Each record gives: clone size, D gene, V gene, J gene, CDR3 protein. The D gene is left open where the match is weak. Clone size is given for some rows only: seen once, a few or many times, or a class if the clone is expanded.

>-|TRBD2|TRBV5-8|TRBJ2-3
CASSFSGSTDTQYF
>-|-|TRBV7-6|TRBJ2-7
CASSPIKGAGRSYEQYF
>-|-|TRBV5-1|TRBJ1-3
CASSLDMAGGNTIYF
>few|TRBD2|TRBV27|TRBJ2-5
CASSHGTSGTRSNIRGETQYF
>-|-|TRBV19|TRBJ2-1
CASSPAGRPWNEQFF
>-|-|TRBV2|TRBJ2-7
CASSEIRGGGYEQYF
>-|-|TRBV29-1|TRBJ2-7
CSVGEGQYYEQYF
>-|TRBD1|TRBV2|TRBJ2-1
CAIPGTGLYNEQFF
>-|TRBD1|TRBV5-1|TRBJ1-1
CASSLPGQGNTEAFF
>-|-|TRBV7-9|TRBJ2-5
CSSTLSGALIETQYF
>-|-|TRBV30|TRBJ1-2
CVWSPIGLESYGYTF
>-|-|TRBV4-1|TRBJ2-7
CASSQEPAQGPYEQYF
>-|TRBD1|TRBV7-9|TRBJ1-1
CASSFQGDWTEAFF
>once|-|TRBV6-1|TRBJ1-1
CASSRRDMGRAFF
>-|-|TRBV7-2|TRBJ2-7
CASSLEGRVYEQYF
>few|-|TRBV4-1|TRBJ1-5
CASSQDSGTLVSQHF
>-|TRBD2|TRBV19|TRBJ2-1
CASRPSGSGRNEQFF
>-|-|TRBV7-9|TRBJ1-2
CSGEPDRGSYGYTF
>-|-|TRBV4-1|TRBJ1-2
CASSHPGKGGGYTF
>-|TRBD1|TRBV7-9|TRBJ1-1
CASSLRVYRGLNTEAFF
>-|-|TRBV9|TRBJ1-4
CASSEHPTNEKLFF
>-|TRBD1|TRBV27|TRBJ2-5
CASQGQGIEQYF
>-|TRBD1|TRBV19|TRBJ1-5
CASSTPGGYRPVMGNQPQHF
>-|-|TRBV4-2|TRBJ1-2
CASSQDFLRGYTF
>-|TRBD1|TRBV7-2|TRBJ2-5
CASSFGQGQETQYF
>few|TRBD1|TRBV5-1|TRBJ2-5
CASSYDREQETQYF
>-|-|TRBV7-2|TRBJ1-1
CASSQGAGGGAFF
>few|-|TRBV11-2|TRBJ1-2
CASSPYGGYTF
>-|TRBD1|TRBV29-1|TRBJ2-2
CSVRSPERGLNTGELFF
>-|TRBD2|TRBV5-1|TRBJ2-7
CASSPGRELAPCEQYF
>-|-|TRBV6-6|TRBJ1-5
CASKAGASNQPQHF
>-|-|TRBV7-2|TRBJ2-2
CASSPQGTNTGELFF
>-|-|TRBV29-1|TRBJ2-3
CSVDRTSTDTQYF
>-|TRBD2|TRBV18|TRBJ2-1
CASSPGGAGYNEQFF
>-|TRBD2|TRBV27|TRBJ2-7
CASRGLAGYEQYF
>-|TRBD1|TRBV18|TRBJ1-1
CASSSTGGTNTEAFF
>-|-|TRBV6-5|TRBJ2-6
CASSYSVSSGANVLTF
>-|-|TRBV9|TRBJ2-4
CASSMEAENSQYF
>-|-|TRBV7-2|TRBJ2-5
CASSRETQYF
>-|TRBD1|TRBV10-3|TRBJ2-5
CATRGQIQETQYF
>-|-|TRBV5-1|TRBJ2-3
CASSFKGKEDTQYF
>-|-|TRBV7-6|TRBJ2-7
CASSPLPTSYEQYF
>few|TRBD1|TRBV5-5|TRBJ1-2
CASRLRGATGSTLLNYGYTF
>-|TRBD1|TRBV13|TRBJ2-2
CASSPTGANTGELFF
>once|TRBD1|TRBV4-1|TRBJ1-5
CASSQVGQGGQPQHF
>once|-|TRBV30|TRBJ1-2
CASPDPGGAHSYGYTF
>-|-|TRBV4-1|TRBJ2-7
CASSPHFSGSSYEQYF
>-|-|TRBV28|TRBJ1-5
CASSFGQTQPQHF
>-|-|TRBV7-3|TRBJ2-7
CASSLYSDSYEQYF
>-|TRBD1|TRBV5-1|TRBJ1-1
CASSPGTVNTEAFF
>-|TRBD1|TRBV11-2|TRBJ1-2
CASSSGTAMGGYTF
>-|TRBD1|TRBV6-1|TRBJ2-3
CASRHPGTGAGTQYF
>-|TRBD1|TRBV28|TRBJ2-7
CASSLFGQGYEQYF
>-|-|TRBV27|TRBJ2-2
CASSLSGAGARTGELFF
>-|TRBD1|TRBV30|TRBJ1-3
CAWSVLGGAPGNTIYF
>-|TRBD1|TRBV29-1|TRBJ2-3
CSVGGTGFTDTQYF
>-|-|TRBV2|TRBJ2-2
CASSESRLADTGELFF